The clone carrying this TCR beta chain was seen just once. Its specificity is not known. V lost 1 base to trimming and J lost 6 bases, with 9 bases between them. CDR3 length: 13 amino acids. The germline V gene encodes CDR1 SEHNR and CDR2 FQNEAQ (reference sequence). The Oncomine TCR Beta short-read assay sequenced DNA from cultured CD4+ T cells. It was cultured CD4+ T cells from which genomic DNA was extracted. TCRdb passed the PCR reads through MiXCR, listing each CDR3 protein once. The data contain 20,000 to 30,000 distinct CDR3 sequences, around 67% of them seen just once; the ten biggest clones take up about 20%. This record belongs to a study of vaccination and CD4 T cells after COVID-19. Noted treatment: approximately nine-day PBMC culture with coronavirus spike peptide pools or control peptides (ViraFEST assay).

The source is a human donor who received a COVID-19 vaccine. The chain carries TRBV7-9 and TRBJ1-2; D unresolved. Sequenced material: CD4+ T cells from blood, cultured in vitro, taken after SARS-CoV-2 vaccination. The CDR3 DNA reads as TGTGCCAGCAGCTTAGGGTCGGCTCATGGCTACACCTTC. Protein sequence: CASSLGSAHGYTF.